This paragraph reports one T cell receptor beta chain. Its antigen is undetermined. The data were taken from a study of T cell responses to AZD1222 COVID-19 vaccine. Study context: Second-dose groups at about 4 or about 12 weeks were pooled. Whole-study findings and limits: Repertoire samples came only from after the peak T cell response. Variant regions that are unmutated are reportedly the target of nearly half of spike-specific TCRs. The donors showed a predominance of white British ancestry and of females, with possible underestimation of clonal diversity.

V dropped 0 bases and J dropped 0 bases, with 4 bases sitting between them. Germline loops: CDR1 SGHRS, CDR2 YFSETQ. The CDR3 runs to 15 residues. Some clones are missing from TCRdb's copy, which holds only in-frame ones; the method was immunoSEQ multiplex PCR. The sample records about 140,000 clones, about 94% being singletons. This clonotype originated in an adult in good health. Sample: peripheral blood, taken on day 0 of AZD1222 vaccination. This chain links TRBV5-1 with TRBJ1-6; the D is unclear. Here the CDR3 DNA reads TGCGCCAGCAGCTTGGACACCTCCTATAATTCACCCCTCCACTTT. Translation gives CASSLDTSYNSPLHF.